This TCR beta chain originates from a study of glioma-infiltrating T cells. Trimming removed 2 bases from V and 1 base from J, with 9 bases in between. Germline lookup yields CDR1 MNHNS and CDR2 SASEGT. This CDR3 is built from 14 residues. This clonotype was counted many times. TCR alpha and beta CDR3 regions were amplified from RNA using iRepertoire nested multiplex PCR. TCRdb reprocessed the multiplex PCR reads with MiXCR, giving one entry per CDR3 protein. The data hold 300,000 to 450,000 distinct CDR3 sequences, with roughly 41% observed a single time. The specimen was glioma tissue, nonneoplastic brain tissue, or PBMCs (not recorded which). The chain combines TRBV6-1 with TRBJ2-7; tentatively, D is TRBD1 (6 bases). This clonotype was sampled from a human donor with low-grade glioma or glioblastoma, undergoing nonglioma brain surgery, or in good health (not recorded which). Here the CDR3 DNA reads TGTGCCAGCAGTGAAACGGACAGATCCTACGAGCAGTACTTC. Protein sequence: CASSETDRSYEQYF.